This T cell receptor (beta chain) comes out of a study of cytomegalovirus exposure and HLA in healthy donors. Assay: immunoSEQ multiplex PCR; the TCRdb copy retains only in-frame clones and omits some. The sample includes over 250,000 clones, roughly 85% seen only once; the top ten take approximately 1%. This clone was picked up one time. Its antigen is currently unknown. Study-level results: According to a subsequent analysis, TCR clusters from the first cohort were inclined to appear together in the 110 or so validation repertoires.

CDR3 length equals 16 residues. With 0 bases removed from V and 0 bases from J, the gap between germline ends came to 11 bases. Germline loops: CDR1 SGDLS, CDR2 YYNGEE. This rearrangement joins TRBV9 to TRBJ2-3, with D possibly matching TRBD1 (5 bases). Sequences were obtained from PBMCs. This clonotype originated in a woman aged 18 to 35 in good health and CMV-seronegative. The CDR3 region has the DNA TGTGCCAGCAGCGTAGAGGCAGGGCGGAGCACAGATACGCAGTATTTT. Translating gives CASSVEAGRSTDTQYF.